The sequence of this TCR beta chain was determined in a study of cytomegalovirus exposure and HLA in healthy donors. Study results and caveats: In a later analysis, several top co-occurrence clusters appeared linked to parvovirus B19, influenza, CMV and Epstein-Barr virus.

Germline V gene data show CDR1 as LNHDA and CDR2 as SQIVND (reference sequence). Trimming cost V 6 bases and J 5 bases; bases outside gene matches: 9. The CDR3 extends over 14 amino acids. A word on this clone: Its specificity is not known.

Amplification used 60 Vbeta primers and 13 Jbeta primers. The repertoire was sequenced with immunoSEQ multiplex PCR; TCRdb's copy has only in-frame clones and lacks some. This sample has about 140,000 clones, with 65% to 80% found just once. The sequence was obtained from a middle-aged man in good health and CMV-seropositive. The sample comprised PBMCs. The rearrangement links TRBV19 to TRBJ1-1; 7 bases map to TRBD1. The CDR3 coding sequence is TGTGCCAGTAGCCCCGACAGGGAGGTTACTGAAGCTTTCTTT. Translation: CASSPDREVTEAFF.